This T cell receptor (beta chain) comes out of a study of cytomegalovirus exposure and HLA in healthy donors. It was with 60 Vbeta and 13 Jbeta primers that the PCR ran. Measured with immunoSEQ multiplex PCR; TCRdb has only the in-frame clones, and not every one. The table shows 110,000 or so clones, with approximately 77% occurring only once. The sequencing input was PBMCs. This receptor was taken from a man aged 50 or older in good health and CMV-seropositive.

CDR3 amino acids: CATSREGGGTYEQYF. As DNA, the CDR3 is TGTGCCACCAGCAGAGAGGGGGGAGGCACCTACGAGCAGTACTTC. The chain combines TRBV15 with TRBJ2-7, with D possibly TRBD2 on 6 matching bases. Deletions cut 0 bases from V and 2 bases from J, with 11 bases between. CDR3 length: 15 amino acids. Per the germline V gene, CDR1 is LNHNV and CDR2 is YYDKDF (reference sequence).